A selection of T cell receptor beta chains follows, all from one sample in a study of T cell responses to AZD1222 COVID-19 vaccine. Clones were read by immunoSEQ multiplex PCR, and TCRdb kept only the in-frame ones, dropping some. The repertoire includes tens of thousands of clones, approximately 93% of them detected once, and 45% sits in the top ten. This sample comprised peripheral blood, obtained on day 0 of AZD1222 vaccination. The receptors were gathered from an adult in good health. Both conserved end residues are part of each CDR3. Each record gives: CDR3 protein, CDR3 DNA, J gene, clone size, D gene, V gene. D genes are given only for firm matches. Size is stated for part of the rows, as once, few or many counts, or as a class when the clone is expanded.

CDR3 protein: CASSLDLAGGLRTDTQYF
CDR3 DNA: TGTGCCAGCAGCTTAGACCTAGCGGGGGGGCTTCGCACAGATACGCAGTATTTT
J gene: TRBJ2-3
clone size: NA
D gene: TRBD2
V gene: TRBV7-2

CDR3 protein: CASSYPQGLFTDTQYF
CDR3 DNA: TGTGCCAGCAGTTACCCCCAGGGCCTCTTCACAGATACGCAGTATTTT
J gene: TRBJ2-3
clone size: NA
D gene: NA
V gene: TRBV6-5

CDR3 protein: CASSPSDRDYTF
CDR3 DNA: TGCGCCAGCAGCCCCTCGGACAGGGACTACACCTTC
J gene: TRBJ1-2
clone size: NA
D gene: TRBD1
V gene: TRBV5-1

CDR3 protein: CASGHDIAYEQYF
CDR3 DNA: TGTGCCAGCGGCCACGACATAGCCTACGAGCAGTACTTC
J gene: TRBJ2-7
clone size: NA
D gene: NA
V gene: TRBV6-5

CDR3 protein: CASSARRVVDEQFF
CDR3 DNA: TGTGCCAGCAGCGCCCGCAGGGTTGTCGATGAGCAGTTCTTC
J gene: TRBJ2-1
clone size: NA
D gene: NA
V gene: TRBV7-2

CDR3 protein: CASSPTGGKSTDTQYF
CDR3 DNA: TGTGCCAGCAGCCCAACAGGGGGGAAGAGCACAGATACGCAGTATTTT
J gene: TRBJ2-3
clone size: NA
D gene: TRBD1
V gene: TRBV5-4

CDR3 protein: CASSRGLAETQYF
CDR3 DNA: TGTGCCAGCAGCAGGGGACTAGCCGAGACCCAGTACTTC
J gene: TRBJ2-5
clone size: NA
D gene: TRBD2
V gene: TRBV7-9

CDR3 protein: CASSPISGNTIYF
CDR3 DNA: TGCGCCAGCAGCCCGATCTCTGGAAACACCATATATTTT
J gene: TRBJ1-3
clone size: NA
D gene: NA
V gene: TRBV4-3

CDR3 protein: CATSPIRGGGNTIYF
CDR3 DNA: TGTGCCACCAGCCCCATCAGGGGGGGAGGAAACACCATATATTTT
J gene: TRBJ1-3
clone size: NA
D gene: TRBD1
V gene: TRBV15

CDR3 protein: CAWSRSNQPQHF
CDR3 DNA: TGTGCCTGGAGCAGGAGCAATCAGCCCCAGCATTTT
J gene: TRBJ1-5
clone size: NA
D gene: NA
V gene: TRBV30

CDR3 protein: CASSLAGNTEAFF
CDR3 DNA: TGTGCCAGCAGCTTGGCCGGCAACACTGAAGCTTTCTTT
J gene: TRBJ1-1
clone size: NA
D gene: NA
V gene: TRBV5-4

CDR3 protein: CASSNRADGYTF
CDR3 DNA: TGTGCCAGCAGCAACAGGGCAGATGGCTACACCTTC
J gene: TRBJ1-2
clone size: NA
D gene: NA
V gene: TRBV7-9

CDR3 protein: CAISVGVGGSGANVLTF
CDR3 DNA: TGTGCCATCAGTGTAGGAGTCGGAGGCTCTGGGGCCAACGTCCTGACTTTC
J gene: TRBJ2-6
clone size: NA
D gene: NA
V gene: TRBV10-3

CDR3 protein: CASRLGWGALEKLFF
CDR3 DNA: TGTGCCAGCAGACTGGGTTGGGGGGCCCTTGAAAAACTGTTTTTT
J gene: TRBJ1-4
clone size: NA
D gene: NA
V gene: TRBV6-1

CDR3 protein: CASTGGFGTEAFF
CDR3 DNA: TGTGCCAGCACAGGGGGCTTCGGGACTGAAGCTTTCTTT
J gene: TRBJ1-1
clone size: once
D gene: TRBD1
V gene: TRBV6-6

CDR3 protein: CAWSGQGNIQYF
CDR3 DNA: TGTGCCTGGAGCGGACAGGGAAACATTCAGTACTTC
J gene: TRBJ2-4
clone size: NA
D gene: TRBD1
V gene: TRBV30

CDR3 protein: CASSFIARANSPLHF
CDR3 DNA: TGTGCCAGCAGCTTCATTGCGAGAGCCAATTCACCCCTCCACTTT
J gene: TRBJ1-6
clone size: NA
D gene: NA
V gene: TRBV11-2

CDR3 protein: CASSQQGHYGYTF
CDR3 DNA: TGTGCCAGCAGCCAACAGGGTCACTATGGCTACACCTTC
J gene: TRBJ1-2
clone size: NA
D gene: NA
V gene: TRBV11-2

CDR3 protein: CASSRTGSNYGYTF
CDR3 DNA: TGTGCCAGCAGCCGGACAGGCTCTAACTATGGCTACACCTTC
J gene: TRBJ1-2
clone size: NA
D gene: TRBD1
V gene: TRBV13

CDR3 protein: CASSRGMTANYGYTF
CDR3 DNA: TGTGCCAGCAGCCGAGGGATGACAGCTAACTATGGCTACACCTTC
J gene: TRBJ1-2
clone size: NA
D gene: NA
V gene: TRBV7-9

CDR3 protein: CASSQGQVGSYEQYF
CDR3 DNA: TGTGCCAGCAGCCAGGGGCAGGTAGGCTCCTACGAGCAGTACTTC
J gene: TRBJ2-7
clone size: NA
D gene: NA
V gene: TRBV7-8

CDR3 protein: CASSLDRDQPQHF
CDR3 DNA: TGTGCCAGCAGCCTGGACAGGGACCAGCCCCAGCATTTT
J gene: TRBJ1-5
clone size: NA
D gene: TRBD1
V gene: TRBV6-5

CDR3 protein: CASSEFGEGNSPLHF
CDR3 DNA: TGTGCCAGCAGTGAATTCGGGGAAGGTAATTCACCCCTCCACTTT
J gene: TRBJ1-6
clone size: NA
D gene: NA
V gene: TRBV25-1